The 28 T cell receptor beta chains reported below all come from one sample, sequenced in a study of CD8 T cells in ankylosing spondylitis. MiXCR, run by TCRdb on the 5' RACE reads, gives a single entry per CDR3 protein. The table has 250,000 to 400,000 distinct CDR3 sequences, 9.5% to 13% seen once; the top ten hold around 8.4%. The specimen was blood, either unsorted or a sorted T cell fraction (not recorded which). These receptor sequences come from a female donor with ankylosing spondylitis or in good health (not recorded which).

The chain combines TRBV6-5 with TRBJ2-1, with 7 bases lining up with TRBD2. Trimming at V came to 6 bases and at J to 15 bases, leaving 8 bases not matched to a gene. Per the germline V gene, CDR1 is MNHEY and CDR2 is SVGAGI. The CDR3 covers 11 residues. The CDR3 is CASSDGGRGFF. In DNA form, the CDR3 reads TGTGCCAGCAGCGATGGTGGGAGGGGGTTCTTC.

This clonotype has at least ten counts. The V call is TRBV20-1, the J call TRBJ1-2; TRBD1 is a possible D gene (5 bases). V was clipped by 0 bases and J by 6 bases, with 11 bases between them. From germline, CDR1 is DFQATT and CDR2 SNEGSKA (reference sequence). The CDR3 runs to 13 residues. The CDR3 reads CSARDWAGNGYTF. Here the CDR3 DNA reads TGCAGTGCTAGAGACTGGGCAGGGAATGGCTACACCTTC.

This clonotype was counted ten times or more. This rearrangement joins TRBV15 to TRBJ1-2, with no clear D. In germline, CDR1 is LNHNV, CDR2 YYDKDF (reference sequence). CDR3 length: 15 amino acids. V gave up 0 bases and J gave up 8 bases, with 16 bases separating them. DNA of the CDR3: TGTGCCACCAGCAGAGACCAAGGGAAAGGAAACGGCTACACCTTC. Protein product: CATSRDQGKGNGYTF.

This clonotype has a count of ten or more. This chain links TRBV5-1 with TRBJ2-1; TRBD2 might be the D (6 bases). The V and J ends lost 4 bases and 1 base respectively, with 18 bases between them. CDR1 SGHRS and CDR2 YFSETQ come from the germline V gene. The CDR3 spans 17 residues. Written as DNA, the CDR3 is TGCGCCAGCAGCCCCGTGGCGGGGCTGGGGTCCTACAATGAGCAGTTCTTC. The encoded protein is CASSPVAGLGSYNEQFF.

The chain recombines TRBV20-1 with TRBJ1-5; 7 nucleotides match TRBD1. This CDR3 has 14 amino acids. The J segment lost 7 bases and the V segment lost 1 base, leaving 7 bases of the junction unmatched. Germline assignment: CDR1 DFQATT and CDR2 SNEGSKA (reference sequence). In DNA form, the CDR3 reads TGCAGTGCTAGAGTAACAGGGGCTGGGCAGCCCCAGCATTTT. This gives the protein CSARVTGAGQPQHF.

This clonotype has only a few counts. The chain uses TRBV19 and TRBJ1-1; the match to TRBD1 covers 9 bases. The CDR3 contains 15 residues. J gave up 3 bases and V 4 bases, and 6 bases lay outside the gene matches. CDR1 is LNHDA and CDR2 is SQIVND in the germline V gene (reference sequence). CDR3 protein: CASSTGQGSYTEAFF. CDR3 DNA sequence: TGTGCCAGTAGTACCGGACAGGGGAGTTACACTGAAGCTTTCTTT.

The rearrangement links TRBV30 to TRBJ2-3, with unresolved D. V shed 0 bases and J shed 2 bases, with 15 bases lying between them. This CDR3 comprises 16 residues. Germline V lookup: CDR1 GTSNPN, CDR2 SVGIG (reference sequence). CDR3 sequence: CAWSVRVRSYTDTQYF. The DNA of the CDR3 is TGTGCCTGGAGTGTACGCGTCAGATCCTACACAGATACGCAGTATTTT.

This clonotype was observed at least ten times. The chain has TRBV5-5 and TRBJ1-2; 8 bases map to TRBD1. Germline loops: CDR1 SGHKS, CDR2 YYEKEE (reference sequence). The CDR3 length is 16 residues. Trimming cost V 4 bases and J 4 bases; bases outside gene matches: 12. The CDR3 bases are TGTGCCAGCAGCCCACGAGACAGGGGACTGGGCTATGGCTACACCTTC. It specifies CASSPRDRGLGYGYTF.

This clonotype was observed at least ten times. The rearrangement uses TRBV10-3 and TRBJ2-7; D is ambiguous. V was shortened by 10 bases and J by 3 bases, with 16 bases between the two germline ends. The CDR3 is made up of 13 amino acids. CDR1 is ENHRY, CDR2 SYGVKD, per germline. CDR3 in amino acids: CATRPPDFYEQYF. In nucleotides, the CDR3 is TGTGCCACACGACCTCCAGACTTCTACGAGCAGTACTTC.

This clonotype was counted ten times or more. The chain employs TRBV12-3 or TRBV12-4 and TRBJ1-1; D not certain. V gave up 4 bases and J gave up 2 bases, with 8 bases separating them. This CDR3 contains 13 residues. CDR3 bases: TGTGCCAGCAGTTATTTGGGCAACACTGAAGCTTTCTTT. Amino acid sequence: CASSYLGNTEAFF.

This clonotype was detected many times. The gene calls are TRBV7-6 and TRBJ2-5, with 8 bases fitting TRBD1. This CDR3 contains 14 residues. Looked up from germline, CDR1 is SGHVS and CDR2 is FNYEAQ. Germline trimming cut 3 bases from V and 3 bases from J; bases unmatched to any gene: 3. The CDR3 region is CASSLGQVKETQYF. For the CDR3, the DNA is TGTGCCAGCAGCTTGGGACAGGTGAAAGAGACCCAGTACTTC.

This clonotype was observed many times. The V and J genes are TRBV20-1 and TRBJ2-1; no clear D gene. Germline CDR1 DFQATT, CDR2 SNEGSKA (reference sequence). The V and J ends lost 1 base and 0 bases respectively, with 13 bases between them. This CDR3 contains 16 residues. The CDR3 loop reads CSARAGDTFSYNEQFF. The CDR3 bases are TGCAGTGCTAGAGCTGGAGACACCTTCTCCTACAATGAGCAGTTCTTC.

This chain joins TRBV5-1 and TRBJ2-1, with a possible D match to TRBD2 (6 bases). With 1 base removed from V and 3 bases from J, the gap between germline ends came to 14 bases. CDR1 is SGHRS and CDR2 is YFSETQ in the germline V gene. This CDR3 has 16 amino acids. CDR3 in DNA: TGCGCCAGCAGCTTGCTTACTAGCCCCGGCTACAATGAGCAGTTCTTC. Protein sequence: CASSLLTSPGYNEQFF.

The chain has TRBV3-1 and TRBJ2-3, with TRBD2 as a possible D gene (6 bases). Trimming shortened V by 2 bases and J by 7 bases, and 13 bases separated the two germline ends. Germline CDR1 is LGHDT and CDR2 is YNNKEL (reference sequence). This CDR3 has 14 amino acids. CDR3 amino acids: CASSQLGGTNTQYF. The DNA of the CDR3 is TGTGCCAGCAGCCAACTCGGGGGTACAAATACGCAGTATTTT.

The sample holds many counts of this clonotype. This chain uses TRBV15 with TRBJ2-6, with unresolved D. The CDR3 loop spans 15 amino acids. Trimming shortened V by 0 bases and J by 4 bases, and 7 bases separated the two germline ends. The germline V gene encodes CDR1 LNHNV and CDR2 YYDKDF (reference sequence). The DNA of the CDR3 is TGTGCCACCAGCAGAGATCGAACAGGGGCCAACGTCCTGACTTTC. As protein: CATSRDRTGANVLTF.

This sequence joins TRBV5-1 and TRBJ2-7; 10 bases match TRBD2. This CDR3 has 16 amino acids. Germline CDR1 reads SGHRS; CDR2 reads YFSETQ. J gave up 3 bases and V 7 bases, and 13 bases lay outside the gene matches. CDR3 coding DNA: TGCGCCAGCCGATTCGGTGGACTAGCGGATTACTACGAGCAGTACTTC. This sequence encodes CASRFGGLADYYEQYF.

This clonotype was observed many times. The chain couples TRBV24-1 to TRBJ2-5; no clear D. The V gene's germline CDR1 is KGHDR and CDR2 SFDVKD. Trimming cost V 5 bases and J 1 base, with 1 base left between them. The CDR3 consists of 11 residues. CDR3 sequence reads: CATSVQETQYF. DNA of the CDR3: TGTGCCACCAGTGTCCAAGAGACCCAGTACTTC.

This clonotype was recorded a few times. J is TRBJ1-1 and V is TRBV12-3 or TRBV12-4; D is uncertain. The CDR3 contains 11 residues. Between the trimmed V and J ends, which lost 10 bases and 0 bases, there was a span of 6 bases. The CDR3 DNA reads TGTGCCACCAAGATGAACACTGAAGCTTTCTTT. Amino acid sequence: CATKMNTEAFF.

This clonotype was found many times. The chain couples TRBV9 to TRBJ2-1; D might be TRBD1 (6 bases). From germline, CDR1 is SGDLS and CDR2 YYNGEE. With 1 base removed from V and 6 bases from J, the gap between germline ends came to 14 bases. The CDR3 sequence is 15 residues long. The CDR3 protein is CASSVQGWGANEQFF. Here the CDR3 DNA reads TGTGCCAGCAGCGTACAGGGGTGGGGTGCCAATGAGCAGTTCTTC.

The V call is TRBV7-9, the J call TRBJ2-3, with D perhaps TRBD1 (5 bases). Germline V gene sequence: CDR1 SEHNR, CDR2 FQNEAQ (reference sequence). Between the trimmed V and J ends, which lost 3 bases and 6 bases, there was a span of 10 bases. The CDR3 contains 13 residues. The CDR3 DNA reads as TGTGCCAGCAGCTTTCTAGGGGCGGATACGCAGTATTTT. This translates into CASSFLGADTQYF.

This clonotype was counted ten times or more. This chain's CDR3 is CATSDPTGELFF. The DNA for the CDR3 is TGTGCCACCAGTGACCCGACCGGGGAGCTGTTTTTT. The rearrangement joins TRBV24-1 to TRBJ2-2; D uncertain. The CDR3 extends over 12 amino acids. Trimming left V 4 bases short and J 5 bases short, with 4 bases between. Germline V gene data show CDR1 as KGHDR and CDR2 as SFDVKD.

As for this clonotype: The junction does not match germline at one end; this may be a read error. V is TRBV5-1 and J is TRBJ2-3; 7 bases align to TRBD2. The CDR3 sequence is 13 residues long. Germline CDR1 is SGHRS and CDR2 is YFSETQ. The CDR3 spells CASSTGTTDTQDF. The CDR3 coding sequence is TGCGCCAGCAGCACTGGGACTACAGATACGCAGGATTTT.

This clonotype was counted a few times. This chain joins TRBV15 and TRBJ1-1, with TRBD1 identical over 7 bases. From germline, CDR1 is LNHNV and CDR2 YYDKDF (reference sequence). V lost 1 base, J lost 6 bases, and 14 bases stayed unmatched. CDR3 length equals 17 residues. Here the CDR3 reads CATSRVVGAGGPAEAFF. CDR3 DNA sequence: TGTGCCACCAGCAGAGTAGTTGGAGCAGGGGGTCCCGCTGAAGCTTTCTTT.

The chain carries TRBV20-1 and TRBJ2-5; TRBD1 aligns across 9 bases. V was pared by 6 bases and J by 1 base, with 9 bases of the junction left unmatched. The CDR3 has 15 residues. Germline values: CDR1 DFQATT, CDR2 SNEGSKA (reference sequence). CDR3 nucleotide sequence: TGCAGTGCCTCACCGGGACAGGGCCTCCAAGAGACCCAGTACTTC. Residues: CSASPGQGLQETQYF.

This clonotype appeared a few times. CDR3 in DNA: TGTGCCAGCAGCCTATTAGCGGGAGGGAGGCTGGGCTACAATGAGCAGTTCTTC. Protein product: CASSLLAGGRLGYNEQFF. V is TRBV11-2 and J is TRBJ2-1; TRBD2 matches 11 bases. The CDR3 has 18 residues. Germline loops: CDR1 SGHAT, CDR2 FQNNGV. V was pared by 5 bases and J by 3 bases, with 12 bases of the junction left unmatched.

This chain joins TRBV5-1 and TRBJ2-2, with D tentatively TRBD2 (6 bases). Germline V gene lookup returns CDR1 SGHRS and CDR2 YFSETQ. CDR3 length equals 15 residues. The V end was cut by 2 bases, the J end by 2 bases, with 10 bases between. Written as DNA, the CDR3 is TGCGCCAGCAGCTTTCTACTAGCCAACACCGGGGAGCTGTTTTTT. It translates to CASSFLLANTGELFF.

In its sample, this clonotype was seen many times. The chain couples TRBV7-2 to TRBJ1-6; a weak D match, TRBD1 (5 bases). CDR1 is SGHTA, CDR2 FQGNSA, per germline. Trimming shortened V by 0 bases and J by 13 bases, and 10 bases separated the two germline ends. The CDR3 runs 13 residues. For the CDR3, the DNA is TGTGCCAGCAGCTTAGCGGGGGGTGCTCCCCTCCACTTT. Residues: CASSLAGGAPLHF.

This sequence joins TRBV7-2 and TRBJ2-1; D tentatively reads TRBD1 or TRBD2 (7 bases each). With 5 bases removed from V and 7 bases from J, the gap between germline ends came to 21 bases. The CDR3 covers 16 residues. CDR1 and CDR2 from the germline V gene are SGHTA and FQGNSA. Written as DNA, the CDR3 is TGTGCCAGCAGCCCAGGGGGGGGGAGGGCCGAAAATGAGCAGTTCTTC. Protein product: CASSPGGGRAENEQFF.